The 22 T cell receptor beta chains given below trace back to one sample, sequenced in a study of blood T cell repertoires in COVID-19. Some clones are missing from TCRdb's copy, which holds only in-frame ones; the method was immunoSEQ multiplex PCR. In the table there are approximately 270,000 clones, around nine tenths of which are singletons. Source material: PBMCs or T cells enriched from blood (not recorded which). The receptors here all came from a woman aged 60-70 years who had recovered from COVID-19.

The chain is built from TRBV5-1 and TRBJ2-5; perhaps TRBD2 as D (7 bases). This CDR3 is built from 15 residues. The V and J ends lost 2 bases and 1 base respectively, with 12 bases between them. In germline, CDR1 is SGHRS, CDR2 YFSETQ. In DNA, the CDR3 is TGCGCCAGCAGCTTCGACGGGGGGCCCCAAGAGACCCAGTACTTC. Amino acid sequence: CASSFDGGPQETQYF.

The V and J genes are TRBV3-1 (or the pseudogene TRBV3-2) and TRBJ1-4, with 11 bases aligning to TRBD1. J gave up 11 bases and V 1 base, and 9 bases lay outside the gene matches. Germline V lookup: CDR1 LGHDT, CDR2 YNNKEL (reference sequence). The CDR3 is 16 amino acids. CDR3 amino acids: CASSQVEAGQGGKLFF. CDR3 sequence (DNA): TGTGCCAGCAGCCAAGTTGAGGCGGGACAGGGGGGTAAACTGTTTTTT.

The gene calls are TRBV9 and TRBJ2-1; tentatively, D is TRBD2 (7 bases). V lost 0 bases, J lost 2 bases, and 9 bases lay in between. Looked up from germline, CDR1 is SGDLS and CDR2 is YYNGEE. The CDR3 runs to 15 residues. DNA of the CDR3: TGTGCCAGCAGCGTAGAGGGGGGGCCCTACAATGAGCAGTTCTTC. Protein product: CASSVEGGPYNEQFF. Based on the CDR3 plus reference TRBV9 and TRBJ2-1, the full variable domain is DSGVTQTPKHLITATGQRVTLRCSPRSGDLSVYWYQQSLDQGLQFLIQYYNGEERAKGNILERFSAQQFPDLHSELNLSSLELGDSALYFCASSVEGGPYNEQFFGPGTRLTVL.

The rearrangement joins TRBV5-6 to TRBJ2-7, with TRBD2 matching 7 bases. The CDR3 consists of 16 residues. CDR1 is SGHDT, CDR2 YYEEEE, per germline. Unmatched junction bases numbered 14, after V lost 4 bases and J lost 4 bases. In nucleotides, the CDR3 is TGTGCCAGCAGCAAGGGGTTAGCGGGCGTCATGTACGAGCAGTACTTC. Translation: CASSKGLAGVMYEQYF.

This CDR3 is CASSLRWGLSEAFF. The CDR3 region has the DNA TGTGCCAGCAGCTTAAGGTGGGGGCTCTCTGAAGCTTTCTTT. This chain joins TRBV11-2 and TRBJ1-1, with D perhaps TRBD1 (6 bases). The V and J ends lost 2 bases and 6 bases respectively, with 13 bases between them. CDR3 length: 14 residues. Germline-derived CDR1 and CDR2 are SGHAT and FQNNGV.

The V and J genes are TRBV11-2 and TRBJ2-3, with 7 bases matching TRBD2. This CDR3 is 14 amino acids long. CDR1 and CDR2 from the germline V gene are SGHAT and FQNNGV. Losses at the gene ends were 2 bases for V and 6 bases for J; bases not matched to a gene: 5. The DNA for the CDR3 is TGTGCCAGCAGCTTAAGGCCGACTAGCGATACGCAGTATTTT. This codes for CASSLRPTSDTQYF.

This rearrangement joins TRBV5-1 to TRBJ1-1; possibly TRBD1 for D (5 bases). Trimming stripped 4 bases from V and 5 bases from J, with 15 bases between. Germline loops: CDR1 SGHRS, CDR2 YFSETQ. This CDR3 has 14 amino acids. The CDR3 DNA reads TGCGCCAGCAGCCCGGACCAGGAGGGGACTGAAGCTTTCTTT. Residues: CASSPDQEGTEAFF.

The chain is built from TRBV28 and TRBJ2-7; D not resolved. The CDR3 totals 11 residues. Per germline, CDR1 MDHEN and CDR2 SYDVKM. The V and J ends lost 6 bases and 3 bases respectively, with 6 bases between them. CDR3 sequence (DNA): TGTGCCAGCAGCTCCTACTACGAGCAGTACTTC. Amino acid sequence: CASSSYYEQYF.

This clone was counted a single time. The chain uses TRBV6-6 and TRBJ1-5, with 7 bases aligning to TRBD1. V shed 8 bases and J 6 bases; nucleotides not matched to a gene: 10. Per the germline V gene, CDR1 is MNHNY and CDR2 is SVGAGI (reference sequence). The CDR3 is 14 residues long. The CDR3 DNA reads TGTGCCAGCGGACGACAGGGAGCGGCTCAGCCCCAGCATTTT. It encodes CASGRQGAAQPQHF.

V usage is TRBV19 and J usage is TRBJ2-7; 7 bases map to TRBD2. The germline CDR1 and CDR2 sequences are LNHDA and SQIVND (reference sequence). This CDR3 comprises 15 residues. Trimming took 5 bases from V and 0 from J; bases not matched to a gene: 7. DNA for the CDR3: TGTGCCAGTAGTCTTCAAGCGGGGCTCTCCTACGAGCAGTACTTC. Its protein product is CASSLQAGLSYEQYF.

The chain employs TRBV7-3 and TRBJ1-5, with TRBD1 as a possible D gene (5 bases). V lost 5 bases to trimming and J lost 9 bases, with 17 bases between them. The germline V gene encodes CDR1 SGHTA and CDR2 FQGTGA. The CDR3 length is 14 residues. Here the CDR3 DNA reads TGTGCCAGCAGCCCGGGGGGTTATGAACCGCCCCAGCATTTT. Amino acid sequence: CASSPGGYEPPQHF.

The DNA for the CDR3 is TGTGCCAGCAGTTTCCCTCGCAGGGAATTGGGCACTGAAGCTTTCTTT. It is translated as CASSFPRRELGTEAFF. The V call is TRBV28, the J call TRBJ1-1; D is possibly TRBD1 (5 bases). The CDR3 consists of 16 residues. In germline, CDR1 is MDHEN, CDR2 SYDVKM. V was cut by 3 bases and J by 4 bases, with 18 bases left in between.

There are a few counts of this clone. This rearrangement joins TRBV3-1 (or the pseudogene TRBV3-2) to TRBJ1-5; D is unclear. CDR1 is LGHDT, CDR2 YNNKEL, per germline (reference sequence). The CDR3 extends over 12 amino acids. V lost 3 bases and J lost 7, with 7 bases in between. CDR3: CASSHTNQPQHF. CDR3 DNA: TGTGCCAGCAGCCACACAAACCAGCCCCAGCATTTT.

CDR3 DNA: TGTGCCAGCAGCCTAGTTAGCACCGGGGAGCTGTTTTTT. It translates to CASSLVSTGELFF. The genes are TRBV11-2 and TRBJ2-2; D is ambiguous. This CDR3 is built from 13 residues. V dropped 5 bases and J dropped 4 bases, with 8 bases sitting between them. Per the germline V gene, CDR1 is SGHAT and CDR2 is FQNNGV. The full variable domain, with the rest looked up from reference TRBV11-2 and TRBJ2-2, is EAGVAQSPRYKIIEKRQSVAFWCNPISGHATLYWYQQILGQGPKLLIQFQNNGVVDDSQLPKDRFSAERLKGVDSTLKIQPAKLEDSAVYLCASSLVSTGELFFGEGSRLTVL.

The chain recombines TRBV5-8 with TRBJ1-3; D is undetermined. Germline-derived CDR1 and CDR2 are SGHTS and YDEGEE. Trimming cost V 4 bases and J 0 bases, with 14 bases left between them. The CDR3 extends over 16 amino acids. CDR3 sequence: CASSRWEGTSGNTIYF. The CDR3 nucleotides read TGTGCCAGCAGCCGGTGGGAGGGAACCTCTGGAAACACCATATATTTT.

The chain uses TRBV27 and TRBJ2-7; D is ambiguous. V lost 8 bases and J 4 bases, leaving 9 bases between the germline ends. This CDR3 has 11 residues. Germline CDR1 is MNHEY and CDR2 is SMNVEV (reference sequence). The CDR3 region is CASRSYYEQYF. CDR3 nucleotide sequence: TGTGCCAGCCGATCCTATTACGAGCAGTACTTC.

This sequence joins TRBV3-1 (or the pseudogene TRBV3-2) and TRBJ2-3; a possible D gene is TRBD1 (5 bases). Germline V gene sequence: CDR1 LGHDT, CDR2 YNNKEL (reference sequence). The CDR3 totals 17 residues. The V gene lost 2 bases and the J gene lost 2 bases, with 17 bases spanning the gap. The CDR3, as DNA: TGTGCCAGCAGCCAAAAGGGGAAGGCACTGGTCACAGATACGCAGTATTTT. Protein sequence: CASSQKGKALVTDTQYF.

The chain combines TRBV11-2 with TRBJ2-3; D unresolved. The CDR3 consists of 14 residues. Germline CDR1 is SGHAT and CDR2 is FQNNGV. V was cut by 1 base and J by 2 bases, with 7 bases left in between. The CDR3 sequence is CASSLVHYTDTQYF. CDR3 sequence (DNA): TGTGCCAGCAGCTTAGTTCACTACACAGATACGCAGTATTTT.

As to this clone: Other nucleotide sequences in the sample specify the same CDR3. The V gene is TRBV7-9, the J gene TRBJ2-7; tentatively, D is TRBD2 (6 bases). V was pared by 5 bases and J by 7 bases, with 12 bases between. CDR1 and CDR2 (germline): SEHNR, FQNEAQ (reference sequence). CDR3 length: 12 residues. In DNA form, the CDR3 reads TGTGCCAGCAGCCTCGGGAGAGGAGAGCAGTACTTC. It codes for CASSLGRGEQYF.

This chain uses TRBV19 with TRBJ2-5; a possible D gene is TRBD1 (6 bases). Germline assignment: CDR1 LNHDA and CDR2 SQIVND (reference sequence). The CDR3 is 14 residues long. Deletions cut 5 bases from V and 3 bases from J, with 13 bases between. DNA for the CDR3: TGTGCCAGTAGTTCTGACAGGTCAAAAGAGACCCAGTACTTC. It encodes CASSSDRSKETQYF. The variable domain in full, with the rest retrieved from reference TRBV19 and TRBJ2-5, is DGGITQSPKYLFRKEGQNVTLSCEQNLNHDAMYWYRQDPGQGLRLIYYSQIVNDFQKGDIAEGYSVSREKKESFPLTVTSAQKNPTAFYLCASSSDRSKETQYFGPGTRLLVL.

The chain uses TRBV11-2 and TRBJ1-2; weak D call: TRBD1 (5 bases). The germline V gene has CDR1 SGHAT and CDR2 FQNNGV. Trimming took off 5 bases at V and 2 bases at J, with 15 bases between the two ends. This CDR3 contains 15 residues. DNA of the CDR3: TGTGCCAGCAGCCATTCCGCGACAGAGAACTATGGCTACACCTTC. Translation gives CASSHSATENYGYTF.

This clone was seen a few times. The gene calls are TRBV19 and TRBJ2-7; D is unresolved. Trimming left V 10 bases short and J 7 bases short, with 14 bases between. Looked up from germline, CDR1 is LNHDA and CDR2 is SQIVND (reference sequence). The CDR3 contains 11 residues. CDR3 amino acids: CATDSGKEQYF. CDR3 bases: TGTGCCACCGACTCCGGAAAGGAGCAGTACTTC. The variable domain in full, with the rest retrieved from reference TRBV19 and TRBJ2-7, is DGGITQSPKYLFRKEGQNVTLSCEQNLNHDAMYWYRQDPGQGLRLIYYSQIVNDFQKGDIAEGYSVSREKKESFPLTVTSAQKNPTAFYLCATDSGKEQYFGPGTRLTVT.